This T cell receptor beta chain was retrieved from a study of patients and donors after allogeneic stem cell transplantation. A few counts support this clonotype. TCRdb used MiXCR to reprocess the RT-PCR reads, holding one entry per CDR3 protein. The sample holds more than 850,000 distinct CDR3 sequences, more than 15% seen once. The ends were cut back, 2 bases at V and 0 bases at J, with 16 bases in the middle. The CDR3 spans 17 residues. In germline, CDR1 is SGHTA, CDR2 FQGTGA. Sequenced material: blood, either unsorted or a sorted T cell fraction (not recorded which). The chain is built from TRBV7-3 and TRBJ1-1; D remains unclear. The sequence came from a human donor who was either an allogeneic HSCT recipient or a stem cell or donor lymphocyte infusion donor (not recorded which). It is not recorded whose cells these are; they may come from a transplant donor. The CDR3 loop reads CASSLGLSPIMNTEAFF. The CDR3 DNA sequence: TGTGCCAGCAGCTTAGGTCTATCGCCGATTATGAACACTGAAGCTTTCTTT. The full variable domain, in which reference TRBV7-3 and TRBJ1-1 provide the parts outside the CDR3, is GAGVSQTPSNKVTEKGKYVELRCDPISGHTALYWYRQSLGQGPEFLIYFQGTGAADDSGLPNDRFFAVRPEGSVSTLKIQRTERGDSAVYLCASSLGLSPIMNTEAFFGQGTRLTVV.